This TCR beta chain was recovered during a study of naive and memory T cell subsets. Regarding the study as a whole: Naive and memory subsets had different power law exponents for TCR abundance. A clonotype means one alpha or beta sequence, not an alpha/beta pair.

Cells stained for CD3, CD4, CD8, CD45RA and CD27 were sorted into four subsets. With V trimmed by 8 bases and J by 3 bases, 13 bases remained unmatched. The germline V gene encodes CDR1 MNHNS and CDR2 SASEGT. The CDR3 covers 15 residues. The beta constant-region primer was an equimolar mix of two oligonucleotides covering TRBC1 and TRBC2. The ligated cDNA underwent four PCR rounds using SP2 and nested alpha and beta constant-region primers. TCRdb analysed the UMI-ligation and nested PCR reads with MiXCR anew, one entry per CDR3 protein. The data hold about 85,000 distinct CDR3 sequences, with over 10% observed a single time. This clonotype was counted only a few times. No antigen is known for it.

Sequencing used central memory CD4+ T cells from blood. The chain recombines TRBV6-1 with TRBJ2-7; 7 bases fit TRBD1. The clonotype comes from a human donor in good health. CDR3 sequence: CASGELGQVGYEQYF. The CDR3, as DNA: TGTGCCAGCGGGGAACTCGGACAGGTAGGCTACGAGCAGTACTTC.